The rows below give T cell receptor beta chains drawn from one sample of a study of blood T cell repertoires in COVID-19. The protocol was immunoSEQ multiplex PCR, while the TCRdb copy is restricted to in-frame clones and leaves out a portion. The table has some 130,000 clones, 85% seen once. Input material: peripheral blood. The source of these receptors is a man older than 75 with acute or convalescent COVID-19. The CDR3 runs from the conserved cysteine through the conserved F or W. A D gene is named only where the DNA matches it firmly. Size tells how often a clone was seen (once, few, many) or the class of an expanded clone, and some rows leave it out.

length | J | D | size | V | DNA | CDR3
15 | TRBJ1-3 | TRBD1 | - | TRBV6-5 | TGTGCCAGCAGTTACTCACCAGGGGGCGGAAACACCATATATTTT | CASSYSPGGGNTIYF
15 | TRBJ1-1 | TRBD1 | - | TRBV3-1/TRBV3-2 | TGTGCCAGCAGCCAGTACGGACAGGTGAACACTGAAGCTTTCTTT | CASSQYGQVNTEAFF
15 | TRBJ2-7 | TRBD1 | - | TRBV5-1 | TGCGCCAGCAGCAATGGGGACAGGTCTTCCTACGAGCAGTACTTC | CASSNGDRSSYEQYF
15 | TRBJ1-3 | - | medium-sized | TRBV4-2 | TGTGCCAGCAGCCAAGAGGAGTACTCTGGAAACACCATATATTTT | CASSQEEYSGNTIYF
15 | TRBJ1-4 | TRBD1 | once | TRBV10-3 | TGTGCCATCAGTCTTACCGGGACAGGTACTGAAAAACTGTTTTTT | CAISLTGTGTEKLFF
15 | TRBJ1-5 | - | - | TRBV6-5 | TGTGCCAGCAGTTACGGCAGGGGATGGGATCAGCCCCAGCATTTT | CASSYGRGWDQPQHF
14 | TRBJ2-2 | TRBD2 | - | TRBV6-4 | TGTGCCAGCAGACCCGGACTAGGGTACGGGGAGCTGTTTTTT | CASRPGLGYGELFF
19 | TRBJ1-3 | - | once | TRBV30 | TGTGCCTGGATCCTTGACCGGGTCCCGACGCATTACTCTGGAAACACCATATATTTT | CAWILDRVPTHYSGNTIYF
13 | TRBJ2-7 | - | - | TRBV6-5 | TGTGCCAGCAGTTACTCTCGCTCCTACGAGCAGTACTTC | CASSYSRSYEQYF
13 | TRBJ1-1 | - | - | TRBV7-2 | TGTGCCAGCAGCTGGTCGGGGTACACTGAAGCTTTCTTT | CASSWSGYTEAFF
16 | TRBJ1-1 | TRBD1 | - | TRBV19 | TGTTTAAGGGGGGACAGGGGGTACGGGATGAACACTGAAGCTTTCTTT | CLRGDRGYGMNTEAFF
15 | TRBJ2-3 | - | - | TRBV18 | TGTGCCAGCTCACCGATCAGTTCTAGCACAGATACGCAGTATTTT | CASSPISSSTDTQYF
15 | TRBJ1-4 | - | - | TRBV30 | TGTGCCTGGAACGACCTCGGAGTTCCTAATGAAAAACTGTTTTTT | CAWNDLGVPNEKLFF